Sequencing of this TCR beta chain was carried out in a study of shared clonotypes between healthy human individuals. Using immunoSEQ multiplex PCR, the repertoire was profiled, and TCRdb retains in-frame clones only, with some absent. Here the sample spans more than 90,000 clones, about two thirds being singletons. This CDR3 spans 13 amino acids. Germline V gives CDR1 MNHNY, CDR2 SVGAGI (reference sequence). The V and J ends lost 2 bases and 8 bases respectively, with 10 bases between them. The chain couples TRBV6-6 to TRBJ2-1; D not certain. The sequencing input was memory CD8+ T cells sorted from blood. Documented subset: CD45RO+ cells pooled with CCR7-negative TemRA cells. The TCR originated in a man aged 30-40 years in good health. CDR3 bases: TGTGCCAGCAGTTACGCCTTATTTGATGAGCAGTTCTTC. Protein sequence: CASSYALFDEQFF.